This T cell receptor (beta chain) was captured by sequencing in a study of blood T cell repertoires in COVID-19. About the research overall: The analysed material was cDNA or gDNA that came from T cells, B-cell-depleted T cells, or PBMCs.

The CDR3 contains 13 residues. CDR1 is MNHEY and CDR2 is SMNVEV in the germline V gene (reference sequence). V lost 4 bases to trimming and J lost 3 bases, with 9 bases between them. Repertoires were generated with immunoSEQ multiplex PCR, while TCRdb's copy carries only in-frame clones and drops some. The sample lists 200,000 to 250,000 clones; approximately 78% were seen once. The sequencing sample was made of peripheral blood. This chain uses TRBV27 with TRBJ1-1; D is possibly TRBD1 (6 bases). This clonotype originated in a woman between 40 and 55 years old with acute or convalescent COVID-19. In nucleotides, the CDR3 is TGTGCCAGCAGTTCCGGGACATACACTGAAGCTTTCTTT. It codes for CASSSGTYTEAFF.